The 27 T cell receptor beta chains below all came from one sample that was sequenced in a study of Ad26.COV2.S vaccination and SARS-CoV-2 variants (TCRdb year 2021). Receptor libraries were prepared by the immunoSEQ multiplex PCR assay. Drawn from immuneACCESS, this table holds only the in-frame rearrangements with V and J called that TCRdb kept. Clones are partly lost; checked studies trace under half to an unresolved V gene and leave the rest unexplained. The table for this sample lists 440,000 or so clones; around 90% of them were counted only once. Together, the top ten hold roughly 4% of the sample. This specimen's treatment or condition label, per the study, means: around 19 received Ad26.COV2.S at low or high dose, single or two shots; 5 received placebo; per-sample allocation not given. Repertoires of vaccine and placebo recipients were sequenced from samples taken on day 63 after the first injection.

The specimen was peripheral blood, collected in a trial of Ad26.COV2.S vaccine versus placebo. The receptors here all came from a person aged 18 to 65 who received the Ad26.COV2.S COVID-19 vaccine or a placebo.

The CDR3 sequence: CASSETLDPVPGANVLTF. The CDR3 DNA reads as TGTGCCAGCAGTGAAACACTCGACCCTGTTCCTGGGGCCAACGTCCTGACTTTC. V and J are TRBV6-1 and TRBJ2-6; no definite D call. V lost 2 bases and J 2 bases, leaving 16 bases between the germline ends. The CDR3 runs to 18 residues. CDR1 and CDR2 from the germline V gene are MNHNS and SASEGT.

This chain joins TRBV5-1 and TRBJ2-7, with 10 bases aligning to TRBD1. J was trimmed by 2 bases and V by 4 bases; bases with no gene match: 12. The germline CDR1 and CDR2 sequences are SGHRS and YFSETQ. This CDR3 comprises 17 residues. The CDR3 loop reads CASSHGRDGTGAYEQYF. The CDR3 bases are TGCGCCAGCAGCCACGGAAGAGACGGGACAGGGGCCTACGAGCAGTACTTC.

The J gene is TRBJ2-7, the V gene TRBV6-5, with 7 nucleotides matching TRBD2. The CDR3 sequence is 15 residues long. Germline V gives CDR1 MNHEY, CDR2 SVGAGI. V was clipped by 0 bases and J by 4 bases; unmatched bases: 6. CDR3 sequence (DNA): TGTGCCAGCAGTTACTCCAGCGGGACGTATTACGAGCAGTACTTC. It specifies CASSYSSGTYYEQYF.

The rearrangement uses TRBV14 and TRBJ2-1; perhaps TRBD2 as D (6 bases). The CDR3 is made up of 19 amino acids. Trimming left V 3 bases short and J 9 bases short, with 30 bases between. Germline V gene lookup returns CDR1 SGHDN and CDR2 FVKESK. The CDR3, as DNA: TGTGCCAGCAGCCATCGGGGGTTCGGACCCCACACACCCCTCGCTGAGCAGTTCTTC. Protein product: CASSHRGFGPHTPLAEQFF.

This clone was counted a single time. The V gene is TRBV2, the J gene TRBJ1-6, with D unresolved. Germline values: CDR1 SNHLY, CDR2 FYNNEI. Trimming stripped 7 bases from V and 5 bases from J, with 12 bases between. The CDR3 consists of 14 residues. The CDR3 protein is CASTKRRNNSPLHF. In DNA, the CDR3 is TGTGCCAGCACCAAGAGGCGGAATAATTCACCCCTCCACTTT.

This clone was detected only a few times. The chain employs TRBV4-2 and TRBJ1-3; D remains ambiguous. V gave up 4 bases and J gave up 0 bases, with 10 bases separating them. This CDR3 spans 15 amino acids. Germline CDR1 LGHNA, CDR2 YNFKEQ. The CDR3 region is CASSPDAISGNTIYF. The DNA of the CDR3 is TGTGCCAGCAGCCCGGACGCAATCTCTGGAAACACCATATATTTT.

The chain recombines TRBV12-3 or TRBV12-4 with TRBJ2-1; 10 bases are a match to TRBD2. Trimming took 6 bases from V and 16 from J; bases not matched to a gene: 9. CDR3 length: 12 amino acids. Written as DNA, the CDR3 is TGTGCCAGCAGCCCACCGGGACTAGCGACCTTCTTC. Its protein product is CASSPPGLATFF.

The rearrangement links TRBV6-5 to TRBJ1-4; 7 bases line up with TRBD1. Per germline, CDR1 MNHEY and CDR2 SVGAGI. The CDR3 length is 13 residues. After removal of 0 bases from V and 8 bases from J, the junction contained 0 bases not matched to a gene. CDR3 nucleotides: TGTGCCAGCAGTTACTCGACAGGGGAAAAACTGTTTTTT. Its translation: CASSYSTGEKLFF.

The chain uses TRBV28 and TRBJ2-5; D possibly corresponds to TRBD1 (5 bases). Trimming shortened V by 4 bases and J by 5 bases, and 17 bases separated the two germline ends. Germline CDR1 and CDR2: MDHEN and SYDVKM. The CDR3 spans 15 residues. The chain's CDR3 is CASSWSRTNKETQYF. DNA for the CDR3: TGTGCCAGCAGTTGGTCTAGGACAAACAAGGAGACCCAGTACTTC.

J is TRBJ2-2 and V is TRBV28, with 7 bases aligning to TRBD2. Germline CDR1 and CDR2: MDHEN and SYDVKM. J was trimmed by 7 bases and V by 2 bases; bases with no gene match: 1. The CDR3 spans 13 residues. This CDR3 reads CASSLGGGGELFF. Written as DNA, the CDR3 is TGTGCCAGCAGTTTAGGGGGGGGCGGGGAGCTGTTTTTT.

The chain has TRBV5-6 and TRBJ2-5; tentative D call: TRBD2 (6 bases). Germline V lookup: CDR1 SGHDT, CDR2 YYEEEE. This CDR3 is 15 amino acids long. Trimming shortened V by 4 bases and J by 5 bases, and 18 bases separated the two germline ends. For the CDR3, the DNA is TGTGCCAGCAGCGCCTTTGGGGGGACGGTGGAGACCCAGTACTTC. It specifies CASSAFGGTVETQYF.

The chain recombines TRBV10-2 with TRBJ2-5, with D possibly TRBD1 on 6 matching bases. The CDR3 covers 17 residues. Trimming took off 1 base at V and 1 base at J, with 16 bases between the two ends. The germline gives CDR1 WSHSY, CDR2 SAAADI. CDR3: CASSELTGTLTQETQYF. The DNA of the CDR3 is TGCGCCAGCAGTGAGTTAACAGGGACCCTAACCCAAGAGACCCAGTACTTC.

The chain couples TRBV30 to TRBJ2-3; 8 nucleotides agree with TRBD2. This CDR3 has 15 residues. The ends lost 4 bases at V and 5 bases at J; junction bases unmatched: 11. Germline V gene sequence: CDR1 GTSNPN, CDR2 SVGIG (reference sequence). The CDR3 loop reads CAWTTSGIAVDTQYF. The CDR3 nucleotides are TGTGCCTGGACAACTAGCGGAATTGCAGTAGATACGCAGTATTTT.

The CDR3 protein is CASRLDPTSYEQYF. The CDR3 DNA is TGCGCCAGCAGGCTGGACCCTACCTCCTACGAGCAGTACTTC. This chain joins TRBV5-1 and TRBJ2-7; D is uncertain. Trimming left V 5 bases short and J 0 bases short, with 12 bases between. This CDR3 has 14 residues. Looked up from germline, CDR1 is SGHRS and CDR2 is YFSETQ. Looking up the rest from reference TRBV5-1 and TRBJ2-7 gives the full variable domain: KAGVTQTPRYLIKTRGQQVTLSCSPISGHRSVSWYQQTPGQGLQFLFEYFSETQRNKGNFPGRFSGRQFSNSRSEMNVSTLELGDSALYLCASRLDPTSYEQYFGPGTRLTVT.

J is TRBJ2-5 and V is TRBV4-1; 9 bases agree with TRBD1. The CDR3 extends over 18 amino acids. Trimming at V came to 5 bases and at J to 5 bases, leaving 18 bases not matched to a gene. Looked up from germline, CDR1 is MGHRA and CDR2 is YSYEKL. CDR3 sequence: CASSERKGGQGRRETQYF. The CDR3 DNA follows: TGCGCCAGCAGCGAACGCAAGGGGGGACAGGGAAGGAGGGAGACCCAGTACTTC.

The chain recombines TRBV6-4 with TRBJ2-1; 14 bases are shared with TRBD2. With 5 bases clipped from V and 8 bases from J, the junction kept 11 bases outside the gene matches. The CDR3 length is 17 residues. Per the germline V gene, CDR1 is MRHNA and CDR2 is SNTAGT. The CDR3 here is CASSLPGTSGRLHEQFF. The CDR3 DNA reads TGTGCCAGCAGTCTCCCTGGGACTAGCGGGAGATTGCATGAGCAGTTCTTC.

The chain combines TRBV7-3 with TRBJ1-4; 7 bases match TRBD1. The germline gives CDR1 SGHTA, CDR2 FQGTGA. This CDR3 is built from 15 residues. V shed 5 bases, J shed 5 bases, and the junction held 8 bases outside the gene matches. The CDR3 coding sequence is TGTGCCAGCAGCCCCGGCGGGACAGCGAATGAAAAACTGTTTTTT. Residues: CASSPGGTANEKLFF.

The chain couples TRBV2 to TRBJ2-3; 7 bases are shared with TRBD2. The CDR3 spans 14 residues. Per germline, CDR1 SNHLY and CDR2 FYNNEI. Germline trimming cut 7 bases from V and 1 base from J; bases unmatched to any gene: 5. The CDR3 nucleotides read TGTGCCAGCACCCGACTAGCTGGCACAGATACGCAGTATTTT. Its translation is CASTRLAGTDTQYF.

V gene TRBV28 combines with J gene TRBJ2-3; D is undetermined. V lost 0 bases to trimming and J lost 2 bases, with 9 bases between them. The germline gives CDR1 MDHEN, CDR2 SYDVKM. The CDR3 has 15 amino acids. CDR3 coding DNA: TGTGCCAGCAGTTTATGGGCAAGTCACACAGATACGCAGTATTTT. Protein: CASSLWASHTDTQYF.

The V call is TRBV4-1, the J call TRBJ1-6, with D possibly TRBD1 on 6 matching bases. CDR3 length: 16 amino acids. V was cut by 4 bases and J by 0 bases, with 10 bases left in between. Germline V gene lookup returns CDR1 MGHRA and CDR2 YSYEKL. The CDR3 nucleotides are TGCGCCAGCAGCCGAGAACAGGGCTCCTATAATTCACCCCTCCACTTT. It specifies CASSREQGSYNSPLHF.

This chain connects TRBV4-2 to TRBJ2-1, with TRBD2 matching over 7 bases. CDR1 is LGHNA, CDR2 YNFKEQ, per germline. The CDR3 totals 16 residues. Trimming at V came to 4 bases and at J to 5 bases, leaving 11 bases not matched to a gene. The CDR3 sequence: CASSPDVRTRDNEQFF. The CDR3 nucleotides are TGTGCCAGCAGCCCAGACGTCCGGACTAGAGACAATGAGCAGTTCTTC.

The chain joins TRBV3-1 (or the pseudogene TRBV3-2) to TRBJ2-3, with D uncertain. Germline assignment: CDR1 LGHDT and CDR2 YNNKEL (reference sequence). The CDR3 is 14 amino acids. Trimming left V 0 bases short and J 6 bases short, with 10 bases between. The CDR3 region has the DNA TGTGCCAGCAGCCAAGATGGGCAGTGGGATACGCAGTATTTT. Encoded protein: CASSQDGQWDTQYF.

The rearrangement uses TRBV7-9 and TRBJ2-7; 8 bases agree with TRBD1. CDR3 size: 15 residues. Germline V gives CDR1 SEHNR, CDR2 FQNEAQ (reference sequence). J gave up 0 bases and V 6 bases, and 7 bases lay outside the gene matches. CDR3 residues: CASSSPGQDSYEQYF. CDR3 coding DNA: TGTGCCAGCAGTTCACCGGGACAGGACTCCTACGAGCAGTACTTC.

The chain has TRBV7-3 and TRBJ2-2, with 11 bases identical to TRBD2. This CDR3 has 15 residues. With V trimmed by 5 bases and J by 6 bases, 5 bases remained unmatched. Germline CDR1 and CDR2: SGHTA and FQGTGA. CDR3 in amino acids: CASSRLAGSSGELFF. The DNA for the CDR3 is TGTGCCAGCAGCCGACTAGCGGGATCGTCCGGGGAGCTGTTTTTT.

The V call is TRBV20-1, the J call TRBJ2-3; tentative D call: TRBD2 (5 bases). V shed 2 bases and J shed 6 bases, with 6 bases lying between them. The CDR3 totals 11 residues. CDR1 DFQATT and CDR2 SNEGSKA come from the germline V gene (reference sequence). The CDR3 here is CSARSGDTQYF. CDR3 DNA: TGCAGTGCTAGAAGCGGCGATACGCAGTATTTT.

This clone was picked up a small number of times. CDR3 sequence: CASSWTSGQETQYF. CDR3 DNA sequence: TGCGCCAGCAGCTGGACTAGCGGACAAGAGACCCAGTACTTC. V gene TRBV5-1 combines with J gene TRBJ2-5; 10 bases agree with TRBD2. With 3 bases clipped from V and 2 bases from J, the junction kept 1 base outside the gene matches. Germline V CDR1 and CDR2: SGHRS, YFSETQ. The CDR3 spans 14 residues.

This chain joins TRBV5-1 and TRBJ2-1, with TRBD2 identical over 8 bases. The CDR3 loop spans 15 amino acids. V lost 1 base and J lost 1; bases outside the gene matches: 1. The germline V gene has CDR1 SGHRS and CDR2 YFSETQ. The CDR3 protein is CASSLPGGSYNEQFF. In DNA, the CDR3 is TGCGCCAGCAGCTTGCCGGGAGGGTCCTACAATGAGCAGTTCTTC.